The clone carrying this T cell receptor (beta chain) has just a few counts. Its specificity is unknown. The sample is drawn from a study of T cell responses to AZD1222 COVID-19 vaccine. Background on the study: Timing groups of about 4 and about 12 weeks for second doses were pooled. Study results and caveats: Among AZD1222 vaccinees, only six or seven were seropositive at baseline. Clonal diversity was possibly underestimated; the donors were predominantly white British and more often female. Spike-specific TCRs gained breadth and depth after people received two AZD1222 doses.

Produced via immunoSEQ multiplex PCR; TCRdb's table is partial and in-frame only. The data show 150,000 to 200,000 clones, roughly 92% seen once. This CDR3 is built from 13 residues. The V gene's germline CDR1 is SGHTA and CDR2 FQGTGA. The V gene lost 5 bases and the J gene lost 0 bases, with 7 bases spanning the gap. The chain couples TRBV7-3 to TRBJ1-1; D remains unclear. This sequence was found in an adult in good health. The sequencing here drew on peripheral blood, taken on day 0 of AZD1222 vaccination. CDR3 loop: CASSPAMNTEAFF. The CDR3 DNA sequence: TGTGCCAGCAGCCCGGCCATGAACACTGAAGCTTTCTTT.